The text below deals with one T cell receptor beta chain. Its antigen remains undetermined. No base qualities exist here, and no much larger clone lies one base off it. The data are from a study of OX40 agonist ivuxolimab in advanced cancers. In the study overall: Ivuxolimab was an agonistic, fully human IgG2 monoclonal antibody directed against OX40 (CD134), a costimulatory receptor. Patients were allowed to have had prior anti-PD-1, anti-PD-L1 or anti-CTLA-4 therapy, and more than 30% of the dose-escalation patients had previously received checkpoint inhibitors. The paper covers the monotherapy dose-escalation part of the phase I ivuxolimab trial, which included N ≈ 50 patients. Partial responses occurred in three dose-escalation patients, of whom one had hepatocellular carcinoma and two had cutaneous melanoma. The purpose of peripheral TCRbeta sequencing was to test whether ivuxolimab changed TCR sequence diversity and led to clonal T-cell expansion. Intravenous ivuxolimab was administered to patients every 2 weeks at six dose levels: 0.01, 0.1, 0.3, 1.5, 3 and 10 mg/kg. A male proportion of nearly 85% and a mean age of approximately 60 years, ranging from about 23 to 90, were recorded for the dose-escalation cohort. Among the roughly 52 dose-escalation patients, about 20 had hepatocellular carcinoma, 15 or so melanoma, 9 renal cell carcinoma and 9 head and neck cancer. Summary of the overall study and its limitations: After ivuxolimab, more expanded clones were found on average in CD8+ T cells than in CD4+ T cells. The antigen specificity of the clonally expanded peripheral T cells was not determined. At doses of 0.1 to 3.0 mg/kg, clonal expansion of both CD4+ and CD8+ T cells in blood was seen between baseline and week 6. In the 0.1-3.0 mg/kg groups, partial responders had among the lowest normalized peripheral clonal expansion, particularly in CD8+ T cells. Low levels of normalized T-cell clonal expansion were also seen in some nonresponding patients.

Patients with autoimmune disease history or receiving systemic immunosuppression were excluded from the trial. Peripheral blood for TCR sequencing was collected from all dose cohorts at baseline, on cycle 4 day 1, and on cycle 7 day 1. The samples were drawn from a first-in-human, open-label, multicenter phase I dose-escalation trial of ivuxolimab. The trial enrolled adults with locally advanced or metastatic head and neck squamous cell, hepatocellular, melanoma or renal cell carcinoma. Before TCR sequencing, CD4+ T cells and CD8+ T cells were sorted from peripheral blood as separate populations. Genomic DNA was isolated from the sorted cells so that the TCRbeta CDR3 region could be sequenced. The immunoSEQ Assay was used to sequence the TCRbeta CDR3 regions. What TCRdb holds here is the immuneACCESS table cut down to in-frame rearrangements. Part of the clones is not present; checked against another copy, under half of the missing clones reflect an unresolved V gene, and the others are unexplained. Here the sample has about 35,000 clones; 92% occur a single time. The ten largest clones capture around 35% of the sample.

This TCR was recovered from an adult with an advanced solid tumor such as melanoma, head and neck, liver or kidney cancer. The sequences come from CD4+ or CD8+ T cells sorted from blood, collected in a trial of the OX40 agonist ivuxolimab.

The nucleotide sequence is TGTGCCAGCACCCAAGGGGCAGGGGCTTACACAGATACGCAGTATTTT. This gives the protein CASTQGAGAYTDTQYF. This receptor chain uses TRBV28 and TRBJ2-3; TRBD1 is a weak D gene call, 6 bases matching. The CDR3 sequence holds 16 residues, the cysteine and phenylalanine included. This entry keeps only the CDR3 DNA: 48 bases, framed from base 1. Reading the germline V gene gives CDR1 MDHEN and CDR2 SYDVKM. Cut back by 7 bases and 2 bases, the V and J ends lie 19 bases apart.